This T cell receptor beta chain emerged from a study of T cell responses to AZD1222 COVID-19 vaccine. Combined were second doses at about 4 or about 12 weeks. From germline, CDR1 is SGHTA and CDR2 FQGTGA. The CDR3 has 15 residues. V was cut by 2 bases and J by 7 bases, with 12 bases left in between. Overall study results and limits: Nearly half of spike-specific TCRs reportedly go after variant regions that carry no mutations. Spike-specific TCR breadth and depth were elevated following two AZD1222 doses.

TCRdb's table, derived via immunoSEQ multiplex PCR, lists solely in-frame clones and lacks some. The sample holds about 82,000 clones, 92% seen once. This clone has only one observation. The antigen is undetermined. The sample here was peripheral blood, taken 28 days after the second AZD1222 dose. This sequence originates from an adult who received the AZD1222 COVID-19 vaccine. The chain links TRBV7-3 to TRBJ1-6; D not certain. The CDR3 loop is CASSLSPAGNSPLHF. For the CDR3, the DNA is TGTGCCAGCAGCTTATCCCCTGCGGGGAATTCACCCCTCCACTTT.